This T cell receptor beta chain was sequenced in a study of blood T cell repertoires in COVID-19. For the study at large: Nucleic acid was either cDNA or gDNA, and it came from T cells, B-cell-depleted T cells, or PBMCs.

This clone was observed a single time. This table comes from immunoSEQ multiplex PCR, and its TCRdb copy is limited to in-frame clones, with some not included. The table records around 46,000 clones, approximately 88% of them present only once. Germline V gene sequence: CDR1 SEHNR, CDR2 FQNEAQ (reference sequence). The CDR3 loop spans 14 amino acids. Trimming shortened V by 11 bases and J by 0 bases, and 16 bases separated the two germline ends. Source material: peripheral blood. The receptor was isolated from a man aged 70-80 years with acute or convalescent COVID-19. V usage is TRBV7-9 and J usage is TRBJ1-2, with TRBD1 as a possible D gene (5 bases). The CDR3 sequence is CASRAGETNYGYTF. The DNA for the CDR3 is TGTGCCTCCCGGGCGGGGGAGACTAACTATGGCTACACCTTC.